This T cell receptor beta chain was profiled in a study of OX40 agonist ivuxolimab in advanced cancers. The wider study: An anti-OX40 (CD134) antibody with agonistic activity, ivuxolimab, was administered to patients. Of the participants, under 50% had some prior anti-PD-1, anti-PD-L1 or anti-CTLA-4 therapy, which was allowed. Three patients showed partial responses: one hepatocellular carcinoma and two cutaneous melanoma cases. General study points: Clonal expansion was among the lowest in partial responders at 0.1-3.0 mg/kg, especially CD8+.

Germline assignment: CDR1 SNHLY and CDR2 FYNNEI. CDR3 length: 15 amino acids. The germline V and J ends were trimmed by 5 bases and 1 base, with 11 bases remaining between them. Repertoires were generated with immunoSEQ multiplex PCR, while TCRdb's copy carries only in-frame clones and drops some. The repertoire consists of 63,000 or so clones, with 65% to 85% occurring once and the leading ten covering about 1.1%. Comment on this clone: The target antigen is unknown.

This TCR derives from an adult with an advanced solid tumor such as melanoma, head and neck, liver or kidney cancer. The chain links TRBV2 to TRBJ2-2; D is unclear. Sample: CD4+ or CD8+ T cells sorted from blood, taken in a trial of the OX40 agonist ivuxolimab. CDR3 in DNA: TGTGCCAGCAGTTCGTGGGGAATGAACACCGGGGAGCTGTTTTTT. It codes for CASSSWGMNTGELFF.